Following are 10 T cell receptor beta chains from one sample sequenced in a study of shared clonotypes between healthy human individuals. The table came from immunoSEQ multiplex PCR; TCRdb's copy has only in-frame clones and leaves some out. This table holds roughly 1,000,000 clones, around three quarters found once. Specimen: memory CD4+ T cells from PBMCs. Subset defined: CD45RA-negative fraction. All receptors derive from a man between 18 and 29 years old in good health. Some clones in this sample may be carry-over from other donors' samples.

The CDR3 spells CASRKWGASGNEQFF. CDR3 bases: TGTGCCAGTAGGAAGTGGGGGGCGTCGGGCAATGAGCAGTTCTTC. The J gene is TRBJ2-1, the V gene TRBV19; D is possibly TRBD1 or TRBD2 (6 bases each). The CDR3 has 15 residues. Germline CDR1 reads LNHDA; CDR2 reads SQIVND (reference sequence). The germline V and J ends were trimmed by 6 bases and 6 bases, with 18 bases remaining between them.

CDR3 DNA: TGTGCCAGCAGCCAATTCGGCGGGAGGGGCACCGGGGAGCTGTTTTTT. This codes for CASSQFGGRGTGELFF. V is TRBV14 and J is TRBJ2-2, with TRBD2 matching over 9 bases. CDR1 SGHDN and CDR2 FVKESK come from the germline V gene. This CDR3 spans 16 amino acids. The J segment lost 4 bases and the V segment lost 2 bases, leaving 5 bases of the junction unmatched. Using reference TRBV14 and TRBJ2-2 for the parts outside the CDR3, the full variable domain is EAGVTQFPSHSVIEKGQTVTLRCDPISGHDNLYWYRRVMGKEIKFLLHFVKESKQDESGMPNNRFLAERTGGTYSTLKVQPAELEDSGVYFCASSQFGGRGTGELFFGEGSRLTVL.

A remark on this clone: Other DNA sequences in the same sample also yield this CDR3. V is TRBV28 and J is TRBJ1-4, with a tentative D call TRBD1 (6 bases). Germline loops: CDR1 MDHEN, CDR2 SYDVKM. V was pared by 1 base and J by 0 bases, with 6 bases between. The CDR3 contains 15 residues. CDR3 residues: CASSLSGATNEKLFF. CDR3 nucleotide sequence: TGTGCCAGCAGTTTATCAGGGGCAACTAATGAAAAACTGTTTTTT.

This clone was observed once. The chain uses TRBV9 and TRBJ2-5; the D gene is possibly TRBD2 (6 bases). Trimming pared 4 bases from V and 4 bases from J, leaving 17 bases between. Germline V lookup: CDR1 SGDLS, CDR2 YYNGEE. The CDR3 has 15 amino acids. CDR3 loop: CASSKGLLLGETQYF. In DNA, the CDR3 is TGTGCCAGCAGCAAGGGACTCCTACTTGGAGAGACCCAGTACTTC.

In its sample, this clone was seen once. The chain links TRBV27 to TRBJ2-5; D is unresolved. The germline V gene has CDR1 MNHEY and CDR2 SMNVEV (reference sequence). V lost 5 bases and J lost 0, with 4 bases in between. The CDR3 totals 12 residues. The CDR3: CASSLDQETQYF. CDR3 bases: TGTGCCAGCAGTCTGGACCAAGAGACCCAGTACTTC.

The chain recombines TRBV27 with TRBJ2-3; D might be TRBD1 or TRBD2, each matching 5 bases. CDR3 length: 12 amino acids. V lost 7 bases to trimming and J lost 6 bases, with 11 bases between them. In germline, CDR1 is MNHEY, CDR2 SMNVEV (reference sequence). DNA for the CDR3: TGTGCCAGCAACCTAGCAGGGGATACGCAGTATTTT. Translation: CASNLAGDTQYF.

Regarding this clone: Other DNA sequences of this sample code for an identical CDR3. The gene calls are TRBV28 and TRBJ2-3; 9 bases map to TRBD1. The germline V gene encodes CDR1 MDHEN and CDR2 SYDVKM. The CDR3 is 13 residues long. The trim removed 8 bases at V and 1 base at J, leaving 1 base unmatched. The DNA for the CDR3 is TGTGCCAGCCGGACAGGGGGCACAGATACGCAGTATTTT. Its protein product is CASRTGGTDTQYF.

The chain is built from TRBV6-5 and TRBJ2-3; no clear D. Germline lookup yields CDR1 MNHEY and CDR2 SVGAGI. V dropped 2 bases and J dropped 2 bases, with 8 bases sitting between them. CDR3 size: 14 residues. CDR3 coding DNA: TGTGCCAGCAGTTACGGCACAGACACAGATACGCAGTATTTT. This codes for CASSYGTDTDTQYF.

A few counts support this clone. This chain connects TRBV7-9 to TRBJ1-2; 11 bases are shared with TRBD1. This CDR3 has 15 amino acids. V shed 5 bases and J 5 bases; nucleotides not matched to a gene: 7. Looked up from germline, CDR1 is SEHNR and CDR2 is FQNEAQ (reference sequence). CDR3 sequence reads: CASSRRTGGSYGYTF. In DNA, the CDR3 is TGTGCCAGCAGCCGACGGACAGGGGGCTCATATGGCTACACCTTC.

The chain carries TRBV6-6 and TRBJ2-7, with 8 bases fitting TRBD1. The CDR3 is made up of 15 amino acids. V gave up 6 bases and J gave up 4 bases; unmatched junction bases: 11. Germline V CDR1 and CDR2: MNHNY, SVGAGI (reference sequence). The DNA of the CDR3 is TGTGCCAGCAGCCTTGGGACAGGCTCGAAGTACGAGCAGTACTTC. Its protein is CASSLGTGSKYEQYF.